Described below is a single TCR beta chain sequence and its context. Antigen specificity is unknown. The germline V and J ends were trimmed by 2 bases and 0 bases, with 17 bases remaining between them. The CDR3 totals 17 residues. Germline CDR1 reads MGHRA; CDR2 reads YSYEKL. Profiling relied on immunoSEQ multiplex PCR, and the TCRdb table lists in-frame clones only, not all of them. The sample comprises approximately 91,000 clones, about 86% of which are singletons, and under 1.5% rests with the top ten. The sample is drawn from a study of lymphopenia after photon versus proton radiotherapy. Whole-study findings and limits: After lymphocyte nadir, photon-treated repertoires showed oligoclonal expansion, especially CD8+ Temra.

The chain carries TRBV4-1 and TRBJ2-7; tentative D call: TRBD1 (7 bases). Source: peripheral blood, taken from a patient treated with proton-based radiotherapy. The TCR was taken from a man in his sixties with pancreatic cancer. The CDR3 sequence: CASSQKARRDSSYEQYF. The DNA for the CDR3 is TGCGCCAGCAGCCAAAAGGCCCGGAGGGACAGCTCCTACGAGCAGTACTTC.